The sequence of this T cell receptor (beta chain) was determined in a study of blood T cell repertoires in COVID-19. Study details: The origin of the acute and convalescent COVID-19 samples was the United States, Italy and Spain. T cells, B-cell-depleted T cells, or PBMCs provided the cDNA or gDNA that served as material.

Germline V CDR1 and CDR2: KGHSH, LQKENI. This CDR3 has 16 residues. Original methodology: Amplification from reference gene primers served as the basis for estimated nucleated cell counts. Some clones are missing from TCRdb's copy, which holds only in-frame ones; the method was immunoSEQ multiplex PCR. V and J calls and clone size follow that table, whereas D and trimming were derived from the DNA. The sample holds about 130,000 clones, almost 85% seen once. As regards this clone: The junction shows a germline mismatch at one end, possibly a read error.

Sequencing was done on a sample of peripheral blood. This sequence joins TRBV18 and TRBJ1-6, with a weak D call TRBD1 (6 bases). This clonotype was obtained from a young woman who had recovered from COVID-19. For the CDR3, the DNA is TGTGTCAGCTCACCCCACCCCCAGGGGAAGGGATCACCCCTCCACTTT. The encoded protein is CVSSPHPQGKGSPLHF.